A single sample is the source of the 31 T cell receptor beta chains below, sequenced in a study of radiotherapy plus CTLA-4 blockade in lung cancer. Assay: immunoSEQ multiplex PCR; the TCRdb copy retains only in-frame clones and omits some. The table shows roughly 60,000 clones, with around 69% occurring only once. Sequencing used peripheral blood, obtained from a patient treated with radiotherapy plus ipilimumab. These receptors were obtained from a human donor with non-small cell lung cancer who had a complete response to radiotherapy plus ipilimumab.

This rearrangement joins TRBV4-1 to TRBJ1-6; D perhaps matches TRBD1 (6 bases). Germline V CDR1 and CDR2: MGHRA, YSYEKL. The length of the CDR3 is 15 residues. V dropped 1 base and J dropped 7 bases, with 11 bases sitting between them. The CDR3 nucleotides are TGCGCCAGCAGCCAAGGGGAGGGGGTCAATTCACCCCTCCACTTT. Protein sequence: CASSQGEGVNSPLHF.

The rearrangement uses TRBV28 and TRBJ2-7; 8 bases fit TRBD2. The CDR3 length is 15 residues. The V gene end was trimmed by 6 bases and the J gene end by 2 bases; junction bases not matched to a gene: 9. CDR1 is MDHEN, CDR2 SYDVKM, per germline. CDR3 in amino acids: CASSLGVAGTYEQYF. In DNA form, the CDR3 reads TGTGCCAGCAGCCTCGGGGTAGCGGGAACCTACGAGCAGTACTTC.

The J gene is TRBJ1-2, the V gene TRBV19; 8 positions match TRBD1. V shed 5 bases, J shed 2 bases, and the junction held 13 bases outside the gene matches. The CDR3 sequence is 17 residues long. Looked up from germline, CDR1 is LNHDA and CDR2 is SQIVND (reference sequence). CDR3 in amino acids: CASSLPSLDRANYGYTF. CDR3 DNA sequence: TGTGCCAGTAGTCTACCCTCTTTGGACAGGGCAAACTATGGCTACACCTTC.

The chain has TRBV5-1 and TRBJ2-2, with 9 bases fitting TRBD2. Trimming cost V 2 bases and J 4 bases; bases outside gene matches: 15. The CDR3 has 19 amino acids. CDR1 SGHRS and CDR2 YFSETQ come from the germline V gene. CDR3 sequence (DNA): TGCGCCAGCAGCTTCATGGTTCGAGGCGGGAGGGTAGGCACCGGGGAGCTGTTTTTT. Translation gives CASSFMVRGGRVGTGELFF.

This rearrangement joins TRBV5-1 to TRBJ1-6; weak D call: TRBD1 (5 bases). The CDR3 contains 12 residues. The germline V gene has CDR1 SGHRS and CDR2 YFSETQ. The V end lost 1 base, the J end lost 12 bases, and 8 bases lay between the germline ends. As DNA, the CDR3 is TGCGCCAGCAGCTTGACGGGGGTACCCCTCCACTTT. It yields the protein CASSLTGVPLHF.

This chain uses TRBV5-1 with TRBJ2-7, with 7 bases identical to TRBD1. CDR1 SGHRS and CDR2 YFSETQ come from the germline V gene. The CDR3 sequence is 17 residues long. V trimming: 2 bases; J trimming: 4 bases; junction bases outside the gene matches: 15. This chain's CDR3 is CASSFDRTGQYVYEQYF. DNA for the CDR3: TGCGCCAGCAGCTTCGATCGGACAGGACAGTATGTTTACGAGCAGTACTTC.

V gene TRBV6-6 combines with J gene TRBJ2-5, with D perhaps matching TRBD2 (6 bases). Trimming pared 11 bases from V and 7 bases from J, leaving 20 bases between. The CDR3 covers 13 residues. Germline CDR1 reads MNHNY; CDR2 reads SVGAGI (reference sequence). Here the CDR3 DNA reads TGTGCCTACGGGAGAGTGCCGGGCGGGACCCAGTACTTC. It translates to CAYGRVPGGTQYF.

The chain couples TRBV19 to TRBJ1-4, with a weak D call TRBD1 (5 bases). The ends were cut back, 4 bases at V and 0 bases at J, with 9 bases in the middle. The CDR3 covers 15 residues. Germline values: CDR1 LNHDA, CDR2 SQIVND (reference sequence). CDR3 amino acids: CASSNRPTTNEKLFF. The CDR3 nucleotides read TGTGCCAGTAGTAACAGGCCTACAACTAATGAAAAACTGTTTTTT. Variable domain in full (rest from reference TRBV19 and TRBJ1-4): DGGITQSPKYLFRKEGQNVTLSCEQNLNHDAMYWYRQDPGQGLRLIYYSQIVNDFQKGDIAEGYSVSREKKESFPLTVTSAQKNPTAFYLCASSNRPTTNEKLFFGSGTQLSVL.

Only a few counts were recorded for this clone. V usage is TRBV29-1 and J usage is TRBJ2-7; 12 bases match TRBD1. CDR1 is SQVTM and CDR2 is ANQGSEA in the germline V gene. CDR3 length equals 15 residues. V dropped 5 bases and J dropped 6; count of bases not matched to a gene: 11. The CDR3 loop reads CSVQMGGQGASEQYF. In DNA form, the CDR3 reads TGCAGCGTTCAAATGGGGGGACAGGGGGCGAGCGAGCAGTACTTC.

The chain has TRBV28 and TRBJ1-1; 7 bases map to TRBD1. V dropped 2 bases and J dropped 2; count of bases not matched to a gene: 5. Germline CDR1 MDHEN, CDR2 SYDVKM. The CDR3 runs to 15 residues. DNA of the CDR3: TGTGCCAGCAGTTTACGGACAGGTTCAAACACTGAAGCTTTCTTT. Protein product: CASSLRTGSNTEAFF.

The gene calls are TRBV6-1 and TRBJ2-3; perhaps TRBD2 as D (5 bases). CDR1 and CDR2 (germline): MNHNS, SASEGT. The CDR3 is 15 residues long. V was pared by 2 bases and J by 0 bases, with 9 bases between. For the CDR3, the DNA is TGTGCCAGCAGTGAATCGCGGGCGAGCACAGATACGCAGTATTTT. Encoded protein: CASSESRASTDTQYF.

This chain links TRBV2 with TRBJ1-1, with D possibly matching TRBD1 (6 bases). The germline gives CDR1 SNHLY, CDR2 FYNNEI. The CDR3 is made up of 13 amino acids. V dropped 5 bases and J dropped 3 bases, with 10 bases sitting between them. The CDR3 DNA reads TGTGCCAGCAGTATTGCAGGGGACACTGAAGCTTTCTTT. Protein product: CASSIAGDTEAFF.

The chain combines TRBV30 with TRBJ2-3; possibly TRBD2 for D (7 bases). The CDR3 length is 16 residues. With 0 bases removed from V and 2 bases from J, the gap between germline ends came to 15 bases. CDR1 is GTSNPN, CDR2 SVGIG, per germline (reference sequence). CDR3 sequence: CAWSVRGGGPTDTQYF. In DNA form, the CDR3 reads TGTGCCTGGAGTGTACGGGGCGGGGGCCCCACAGATACGCAGTATTTT. Based on the CDR3 plus reference TRBV30 and TRBJ2-3, the full variable domain is SQTIHQWPATLVQPVGSPLSLECTVEGTSNPNLYWYRQAAGRGLQLLFYSVGIGQISSEVPQNLSASRPQDRQFILSSKKLLLSDSGFYLCAWSVRGGGPTDTQYFGPGTRLTVL.

The chain is built from TRBV6-6 and TRBJ2-1; a possible D gene is TRBD1 (6 bases). V lost 4 bases, J lost 6 bases, and 19 bases lay in between. CDR1 and CDR2 from the germline V gene are MNHNY and SVGAGI (reference sequence). The CDR3 extends over 16 amino acids. The CDR3 sequence is CASSFDRTVRINEQFF. CDR3 sequence (DNA): TGTGCCAGCAGTTTCGACAGGACAGTTCGTATCAATGAGCAGTTCTTC.

The CDR3: CASSLPGLAGDEQYF. The CDR3 nucleotides read TGTGCCAGCAGTTTACCCGGACTAGCGGGAGACGAGCAGTACTTC. The chain joins TRBV28 to TRBJ2-7; 13 positions agree with TRBD2. Trimming cost V 2 bases and J 5 bases; bases outside gene matches: 3. The CDR3 is 15 amino acids. The germline V gene encodes CDR1 MDHEN and CDR2 SYDVKM.

The chain carries TRBV10-2 and TRBJ2-5; TRBD1 agrees at 7 bases. With V trimmed by 6 bases and J by 2 bases, 12 bases remained unmatched. The CDR3 length is 16 residues. Germline loops: CDR1 WSHSY, CDR2 SAAADI. The CDR3 is CASRAGGLGQQETQYF. DNA of the CDR3: TGCGCCAGCAGGGCAGGGGGATTAGGCCAACAAGAGACCCAGTACTTC.

The chain uses TRBV29-1 and TRBJ1-2; the match to TRBD1 covers 7 bases. Germline V CDR1 and CDR2: SQVTM, ANQGSEA. This CDR3 spans 12 amino acids. CDR3 loop: CSATQGFYGYTF. The CDR3 DNA reads as TGCAGTGCTACACAGGGGTTCTATGGCTACACCTTC.

This clone showed up just a few times. This rearrangement joins TRBV19 to TRBJ1-2; 10 nucleotides match TRBD1. Unmatched junction bases numbered 16, after V lost 6 bases and J lost 3 bases. CDR3 length: 18 amino acids. Germline V CDR1 and CDR2: LNHDA, SQIVND (reference sequence). CDR3 sequence reads: CASRNSGRDRGGYYGYTF. The CDR3 DNA reads TGTGCCAGTAGGAACTCCGGGCGGGACAGGGGTGGTTACTATGGCTACACCTTC.

The V and J genes are TRBV7-9 and TRBJ1-2; tentatively, D is TRBD1 (5 bases). CDR1 is SEHNR and CDR2 is FQNEAQ in the germline V gene (reference sequence). The CDR3 spans 14 residues. V lost 5 bases and J lost 6, with 16 bases in between. For the CDR3, the DNA is TGTGCCAGCAGCCCTCCAGGGAAGGATAATGGCTACACCTTC. It encodes CASSPPGKDNGYTF.

This clone was recorded only once. This chain joins TRBV27 and TRBJ2-1; the match to TRBD2 covers 13 bases. After removal of 5 bases from V and 8 bases from J, the junction contained 6 bases not matched to a gene. The CDR3 length is 15 residues. Germline loops: CDR1 MNHEY, CDR2 SMNVEV (reference sequence). The CDR3 sequence: CASSVPGLAGYEQFF. The CDR3 DNA reads as TGTGCCAGCAGTGTCCCGGGACTAGCGGGATATGAGCAGTTCTTC.

CDR3 protein: CASRLAVVGHEQYF. The CDR3 nucleotides read TGTGCCAGCAGGTTAGCGGTAGTAGGTCACGAGCAGTACTTC. The chain carries TRBV28 and TRBJ2-5; possible D gene TRBD2, 6 bases. Judging by the DNA end, TRBJ2-7 fits better; the J call may be wrong. The CDR3 totals 14 residues. Germline V CDR1 and CDR2: MDHEN, SYDVKM.

DNA for the CDR3: TGCGCCAGCAGCGAGGGAAGAACTAATGAAAAACTGTTTTTT. Protein: CASSEGRTNEKLFF. The gene calls are TRBV5-1 and TRBJ1-4, with D hard to call. Germline CDR1 is SGHRS and CDR2 is YFSETQ. V was pared by 4 bases and J by 1 base, with 8 bases between. CDR3 length: 14 amino acids.

This clone was detected a few times. This sequence joins TRBV19 and TRBJ1-3, with TRBD1 matching over 9 bases. Germline CDR1 LNHDA, CDR2 SQIVND (reference sequence). The J segment lost 7 bases and the V segment lost 4 bases, leaving 2 bases of the junction unmatched. There are 13 residues in the CDR3. CDR3 nucleotides: TGTGCCAGTAGTACCGGGACAGGGAACACCATATATTTT. The encoded protein is CASSTGTGNTIYF.

This clone was observed a few times. V and J are TRBV6-1 and TRBJ1-2; weak D call: TRBD1 (5 bases). The CDR3 spans 15 residues. Trimming left V 0 bases short and J 4 bases short, with 12 bases between. The V gene's germline CDR1 is MNHNS and CDR2 SASEGT. The CDR3: CASSEAGTVVYGYTF. For the CDR3, the DNA is TGTGCCAGCAGTGAAGCCGGGACTGTCGTCTATGGCTACACCTTC.

A note on this clone: A read error may produce the germline difference seen at one junction end. The gene calls are TRBV27 and TRBJ2-3; a weak D match, TRBD2 (5 bases). This CDR3 spans 16 amino acids. Germline CDR1 is MNHEY and CDR2 is SMNVEV (reference sequence). The CDR3 loop reads CASSLSAKPSTDTQYF. CDR3 nucleotides: TGTGCCAGCAGTTTGTCTGCAAAACCTAGCACAGATACGCAATATTTT.

This rearrangement joins TRBV29-1 to TRBJ2-2; perhaps TRBD1 as D (6 bases). The germline CDR1 and CDR2 sequences are SQVTM and ANQGSEA. Trimming took 6 bases from V and 5 from J, leaving 19 bases between them. The CDR3 spans 15 residues. This chain's CDR3 is CSVPAGQRATGELFF. CDR3 nucleotides: TGCAGCGTACCCGCAGGACAGAGGGCTACCGGGGAGCTGTTTTTT.

The chain recombines TRBV2 with TRBJ1-4, with 8 nucleotides matching TRBD1. The CDR3 covers 20 residues. With V trimmed by 7 bases and J by 2 bases, 21 bases remained unmatched. From germline, CDR1 is SNHLY and CDR2 FYNNEI. The CDR3 spells CASTFLPGQAGARTNEKLFF. CDR3 bases: TGTGCCAGCACTTTCCTCCCGGGACAGGCTGGGGCTAGGACTAATGAAAAACTGTTTTTT.

The chain couples TRBV4-1 to TRBJ2-3; no definite D call. V was cut by 0 bases and J by 11 bases, with 12 bases left in between. Germline loops: CDR1 MGHRA, CDR2 YSYEKL. CDR3 length equals 13 residues. The CDR3 nucleotides are TGCGCCAGCAGCCAAGAACAGATAACATTGCAGTATTTT. The encoded protein is CASSQEQITLQYF.

A single count supports this clone. CDR3 sequence (DNA): TGTGCCAGCAGGGAAAGGGGGACCGCCTACGAGCAGTACTTC. This translates into CASRERGTAYEQYF. The chain links TRBV2 to TRBJ2-7, with D maybe TRBD1 (6 bases). Germline V gene data show CDR1 as SNHLY and CDR2 as FYNNEI. V shed 6 bases and J shed 2 bases, with 14 bases lying between them. The CDR3 length is 14 residues.

The chain joins TRBV18 to TRBJ2-7; D ambiguous. This CDR3 comprises 15 residues. The germline V gene has CDR1 KGHSH and CDR2 LQKENI. Trimming removed 4 bases from V and 6 bases from J, with 19 bases in between. The chain's CDR3 is CASSRPSRNTFEQYF. The CDR3 DNA follows: TGTGCCAGCTCACGACCGTCCCGTAATACATTCGAGCAGTACTTC.

This clone was detected only once. The V gene is TRBV4-1, the J gene TRBJ1-6; the match to TRBD1 covers 7 bases. CDR1 MGHRA and CDR2 YSYEKL come from the germline V gene. Unmatched junction bases numbered 11, after V lost 0 bases and J lost 6 bases. The CDR3 loop spans 18 amino acids. CDR3 sequence reads: CASSQEGGWGVVNSPLHF. The CDR3 coding sequence is TGCGCCAGCAGCCAAGAAGGGGGCTGGGGTGTAGTTAATTCACCCCTCCACTTT.